This T cell receptor beta chain derives from a study of CD4 T cells in relation to SARS-CoV-2 and coronaviruses (dated by TCRdb to the early 2020s). Study-wide context: Shared crossreactive spike epitopes were mapped to their HLA restriction using patient-derived lymphoblastoid cell lines. Memory CD4+ T cell crossreactivity between SARS-CoV-2 and common cold coronavirus spike proteins was assessed at the TCR clonotype level in the study. Samples from a few pre-COVID donors and the naive versus memory experiments were sequenced with the Adaptive Biotechnologies TCR-sequencing kit; other data were Illumina-based. For other donors in the study, expansion assays were sequenced with a different, Illumina-based TCR-beta assay.

CD4+ T cells from unexposed donors were collected before the COVID-19 pandemic (2011-2018). To separate naive from memory CD4+ T cells, cryopreserved PBMCs first underwent CD4 enrichment and then EasySep naive CD4+ T cell enrichment. The leukapheresis product used for the unexposed donors was purchased from a commercial source. Ficoll-Paque PLUS gradient centrifugation was used to isolate PBMCs from leukapheresis product or whole blood. The PBMCs went either fresh into the expansion assay or into cryopreservation at -140 degrees C. The QIAamp Micro DNA Kit was used to extract genomic DNA from the CD4+ T cells. Deep-resolution immunoSEQ TCR-beta sequencing was performed on DNA from uncultured naive and memory CD4+ T cells. The published analysis was carried out like this. During preprocessing, nonproductive sequences were removed, along with CDR3s that did not begin with C, did not end with F or W, or were shorter than 7 amino acids. Cultured and uncultured naive and memory CD4+ repertoires were searched for previously identified spike- and CEF-reactive CDR3s. After three terminal residues were trimmed from each end, CDR3 homology was quantified as pairwise Levenshtein distance using the stringdist R package. Not all clones reach the TCRdb copy of this immuneACCESS table, which keeps in-frame sequences only. Checked studies attribute under half of the gap to unresolved V genes and leave the rest unexplained. D and trimming were read from the DNA, whereas the V and J calls and clone size are those reported in that table. The sample has some 64,000 clones on record, 94% of them singletons. In total, the top ten clones hold 0.13% to 0.15% of the sample.

To note about this clone: Its antigen has not been determined. Base qualities are not provided; no much larger clone lies one nucleotide away.

Beyond this particular receptor, the publication reports: Memory CD4+ clonotypes crossrecognizing SARS-CoV-2 and at least one common cold coronavirus spike were found in approximately 60% of donors. Small numbers of patients and of tested TCRs were a limitation of the study. Significantly weaker SARS-CoV-2-driven expansion was shown by crossreactive clones than by monoreactive clones, consistent with antigenic imprinting. Sequencing of naive versus memory cells indicated that the assay detects memory recall responses, not primary responses primed during culture. Because the crossreactivity analysis focused on spike protein, crossreactivity against other viral proteins was not assessed. Because no donor provided both pre-pandemic and post-infection samples, tracing the source of pre-existing responses was limited.

Ends trimmed: V by 3 bases, J by 2 bases; bases unmatched to a gene: 10. From the germline V gene (reference sequence), CDR1 is SGHNT and CDR2 is YYREEE. The CDR3, from cysteine to phenylalanine, totals 16 residues. The DNA shown is the 48-base CDR3, in frame from base 1. This clonotype was sampled from a human donor in good health. The sequencing sample was made of naive CD4+ T cells from PBMCs. The cell subset or site label here, explained by the study, means: naive CD4+ T cells isolated by negative enrichment. Recombination joined TRBV5-4 with TRBJ2-7, with 8 bases in between that match TRBD2. The CDR3: CASSSGGVAGTYEQYF. The sequence in DNA is TGTGCCAGCAGCTCGGGCGGAGTAGCGGGAACCTACGAGCAGTACTTC.